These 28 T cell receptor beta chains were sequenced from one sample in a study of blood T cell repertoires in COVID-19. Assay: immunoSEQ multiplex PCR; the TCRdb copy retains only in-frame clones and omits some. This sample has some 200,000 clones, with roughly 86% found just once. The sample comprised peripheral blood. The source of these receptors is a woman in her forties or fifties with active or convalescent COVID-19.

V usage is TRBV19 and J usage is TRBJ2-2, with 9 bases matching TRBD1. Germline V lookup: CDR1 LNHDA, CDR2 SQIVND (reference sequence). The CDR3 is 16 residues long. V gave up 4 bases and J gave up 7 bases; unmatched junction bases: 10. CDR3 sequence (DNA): TGTGCCAGTAGTACGGGACAGGGTTTTATTGGCGGGGAGCTGTTTTTT. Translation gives CASSTGQGFIGGELFF. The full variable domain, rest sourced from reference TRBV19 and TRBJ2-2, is DGGITQSPKYLFRKEGQNVTLSCEQNLNHDAMYWYRQDPGQGLRLIYYSQIVNDFQKGDIAEGYSVSREKKESFPLTVTSAQKNPTAFYLCASSTGQGFIGGELFFGEGSRLTVL.

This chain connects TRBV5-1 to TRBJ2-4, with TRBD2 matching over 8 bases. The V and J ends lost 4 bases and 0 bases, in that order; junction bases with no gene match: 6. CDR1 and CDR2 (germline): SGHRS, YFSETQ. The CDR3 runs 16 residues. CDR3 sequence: CASSPSGGLAKNIQYF. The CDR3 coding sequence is TGCGCCAGCAGCCCATCGGGGGGGCTAGCCAAAAACATTCAGTACTTC.

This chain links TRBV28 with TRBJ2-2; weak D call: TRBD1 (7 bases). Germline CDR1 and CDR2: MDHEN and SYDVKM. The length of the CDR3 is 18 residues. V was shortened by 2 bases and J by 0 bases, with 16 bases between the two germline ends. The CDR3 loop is CASSLPAGGGANTGELFF. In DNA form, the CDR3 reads TGTGCCAGCAGTTTACCAGCAGGGGGAGGCGCGAACACCGGGGAGCTGTTTTTT.

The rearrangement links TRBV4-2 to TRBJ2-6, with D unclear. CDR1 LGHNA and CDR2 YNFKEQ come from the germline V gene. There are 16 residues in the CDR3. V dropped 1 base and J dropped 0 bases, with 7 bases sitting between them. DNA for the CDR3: TGTGCCAGCAGCCAAGCCCCAGACTCTGGGGCCAACGTCCTGACTTTC. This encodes CASSQAPDSGANVLTF.

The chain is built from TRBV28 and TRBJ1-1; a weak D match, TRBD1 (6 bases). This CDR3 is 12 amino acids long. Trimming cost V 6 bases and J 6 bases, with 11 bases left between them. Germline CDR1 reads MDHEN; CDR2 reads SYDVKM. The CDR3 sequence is CASSLDRSEAFF. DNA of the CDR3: TGTGCCAGCAGCCTCGACAGGTCTGAAGCTTTCTTT.

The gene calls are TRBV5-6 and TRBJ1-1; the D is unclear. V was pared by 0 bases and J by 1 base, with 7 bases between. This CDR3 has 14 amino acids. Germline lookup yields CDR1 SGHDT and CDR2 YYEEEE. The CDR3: CASSLDPRNTEAFF. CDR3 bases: TGTGCCAGCAGCTTGGATCCGAGGAACACTGAAGCTTTCTTT.

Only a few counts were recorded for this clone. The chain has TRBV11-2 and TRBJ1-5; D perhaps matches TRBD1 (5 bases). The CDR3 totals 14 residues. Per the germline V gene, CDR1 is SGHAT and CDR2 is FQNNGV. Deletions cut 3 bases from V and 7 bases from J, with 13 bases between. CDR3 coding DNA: TGTGCCAGCAGCTTCTCAGGGCAGGGCCAGCCCCAGCATTTT. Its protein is CASSFSGQGQPQHF.

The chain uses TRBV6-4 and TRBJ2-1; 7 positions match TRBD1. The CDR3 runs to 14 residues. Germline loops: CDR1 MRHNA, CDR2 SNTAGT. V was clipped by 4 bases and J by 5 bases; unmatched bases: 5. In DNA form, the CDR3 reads TGTGCCAGCAGTGGGGACAGCGCCCACAATGAGCAGTTCTTC. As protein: CASSGDSAHNEQFF.

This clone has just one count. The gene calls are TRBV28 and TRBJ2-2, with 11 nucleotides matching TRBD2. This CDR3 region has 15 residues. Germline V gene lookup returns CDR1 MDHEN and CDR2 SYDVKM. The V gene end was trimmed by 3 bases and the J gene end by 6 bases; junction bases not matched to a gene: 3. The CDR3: CASSLLAGGSGELFF. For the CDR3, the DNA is TGTGCCAGCAGTTTGCTAGCGGGAGGATCCGGGGAGCTGTTTTTT.

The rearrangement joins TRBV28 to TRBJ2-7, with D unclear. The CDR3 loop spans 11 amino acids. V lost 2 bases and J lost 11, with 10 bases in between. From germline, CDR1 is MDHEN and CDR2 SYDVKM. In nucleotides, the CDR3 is TGTGCCAGCAGTTTAGGTCCTCAGGAGTACTTC. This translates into CASSLGPQEYF.

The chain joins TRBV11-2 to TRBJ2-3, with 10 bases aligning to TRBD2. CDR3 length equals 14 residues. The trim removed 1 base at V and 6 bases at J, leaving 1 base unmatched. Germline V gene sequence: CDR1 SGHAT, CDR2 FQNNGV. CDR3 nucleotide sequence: TGTGCCAGCAGCTTAGGTAGCGGGAGGGATACGCAGTATTTT. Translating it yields CASSLGSGRDTQYF. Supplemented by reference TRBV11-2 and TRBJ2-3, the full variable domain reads EAGVAQSPRYKIIEKRQSVAFWCNPISGHATLYWYQQILGQGPKLLIQFQNNGVVDDSQLPKDRFSAERLKGVDSTLKIQPAKLEDSAVYLCASSLGSGRDTQYFGPGTRLTVL.

Written as DNA, the CDR3 is TGTGCCAGCAGCTTAGCGGTCCGGCGAGGGGAGACCCAGTACTTC. This gives the protein CASSLAVRRGETQYF. The V gene is TRBV7-2, the J gene TRBJ2-5; weak D call: TRBD2 (5 bases). CDR3 length equals 15 residues. V gave up 0 bases and J gave up 5 bases, with 13 bases separating them. Germline CDR1 is SGHTA and CDR2 is FQGNSA.

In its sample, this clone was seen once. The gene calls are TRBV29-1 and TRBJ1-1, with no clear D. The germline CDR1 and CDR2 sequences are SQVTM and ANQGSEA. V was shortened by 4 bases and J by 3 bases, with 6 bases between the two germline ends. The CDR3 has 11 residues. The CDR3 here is CSVVPYTEAFF. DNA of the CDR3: TGCAGCGTTGTTCCGTACACTGAAGCTTTCTTT. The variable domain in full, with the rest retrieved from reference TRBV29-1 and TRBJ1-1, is SAVISQKPSRDICQRGTSLTIQCQVDSQVTMMFWYRQQPGQSLTLIATANQGSEATYESGFVIDKFPISRPNLTFSTLTVSNMSPEDSSIYLCSVVPYTEAFFGQGTRLTVV.

The CDR3 nucleotides are TGTGCTAGTGGTGCGCGGGGGGCCACAGATACGCAGTATTTT. It specifies CASGARGATDTQYF. The rearrangement links TRBV12-5 to TRBJ2-3; 8 positions match TRBD2. V dropped 5 bases and J dropped 2; count of bases not matched to a gene: 3. The CDR3 loop spans 14 amino acids. CDR1 LGHNT and CDR2 FRNRAP come from the germline V gene.

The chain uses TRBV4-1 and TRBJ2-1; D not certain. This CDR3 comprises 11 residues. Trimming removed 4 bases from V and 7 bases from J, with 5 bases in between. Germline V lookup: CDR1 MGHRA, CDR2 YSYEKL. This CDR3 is CASSPGNEQFF. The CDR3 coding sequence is TGCGCCAGCAGCCCAGGTAATGAGCAGTTCTTC.

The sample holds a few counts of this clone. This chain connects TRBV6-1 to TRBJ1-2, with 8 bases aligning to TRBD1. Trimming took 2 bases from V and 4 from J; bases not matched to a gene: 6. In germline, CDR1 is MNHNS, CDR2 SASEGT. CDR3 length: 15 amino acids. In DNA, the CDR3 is TGTGCCAGCAGTGAATCAGGGGGCGCAAGCTATGGCTACACCTTC. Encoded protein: CASSESGGASYGYTF.

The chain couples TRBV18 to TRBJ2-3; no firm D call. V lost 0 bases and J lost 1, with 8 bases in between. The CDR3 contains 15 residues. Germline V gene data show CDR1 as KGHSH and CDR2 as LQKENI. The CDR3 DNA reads TGTGCCAGCTCACCACCCAACTCCCGCACAGATACGCAGTATTTT. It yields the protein CASSPPNSRTDTQYF.

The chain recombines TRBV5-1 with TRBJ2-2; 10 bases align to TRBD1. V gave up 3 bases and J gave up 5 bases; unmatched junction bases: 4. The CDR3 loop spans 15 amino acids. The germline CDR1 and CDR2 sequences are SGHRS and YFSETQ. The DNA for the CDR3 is TGCGCCAGCAGCTCGGGACAGGGGAGGACCGGGGAGCTGTTTTTT. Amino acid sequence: CASSSGQGRTGELFF.

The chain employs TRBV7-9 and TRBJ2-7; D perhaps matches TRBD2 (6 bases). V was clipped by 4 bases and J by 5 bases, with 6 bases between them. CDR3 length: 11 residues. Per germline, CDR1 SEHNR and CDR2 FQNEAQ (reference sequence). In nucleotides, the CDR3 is TGTGCCAGCAGCTGGGGGGACGAGCAGTACTTC. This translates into CASSWGDEQYF.

CDR3 nucleotides: TGTGCCAGCAGCCTACTCGGGACTTTAACGCGGGAGCAGTACTTC. It translates to CASSLLGTLTREQYF. This rearrangement joins TRBV6-5 to TRBJ2-7; maybe TRBD2 (6 bases). Trimming left V 6 bases short and J 7 bases short, with 22 bases between. The germline V gene has CDR1 MNHEY and CDR2 SVGAGI. The CDR3 covers 15 residues.

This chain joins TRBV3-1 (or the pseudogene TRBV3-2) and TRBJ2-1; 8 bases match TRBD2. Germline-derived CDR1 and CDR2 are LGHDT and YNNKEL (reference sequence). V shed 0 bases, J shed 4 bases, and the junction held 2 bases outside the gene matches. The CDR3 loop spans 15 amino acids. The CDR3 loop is CASSQDSGTYNEQFF. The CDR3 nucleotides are TGTGCCAGCAGCCAAGATAGCGGGACTTACAATGAGCAGTTCTTC.

The CDR3 protein is CASSLVPSGSGSDTQYF. CDR3 in DNA: TGCGCCAGCAGCTTGGTACCTAGCGGGAGTGGCTCAGATACGCAGTATTTT. The rearrangement links TRBV5-1 to TRBJ2-3, with 10 bases lining up with TRBD2. The CDR3 is 17 amino acids. V was clipped by 0 bases and J by 4 bases; unmatched bases: 8. CDR1 SGHRS and CDR2 YFSETQ come from the germline V gene.

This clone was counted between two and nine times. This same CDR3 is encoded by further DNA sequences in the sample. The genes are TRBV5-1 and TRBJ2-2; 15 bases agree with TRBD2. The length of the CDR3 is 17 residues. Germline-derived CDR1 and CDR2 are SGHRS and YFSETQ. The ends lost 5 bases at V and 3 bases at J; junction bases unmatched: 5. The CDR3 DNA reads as TGCGCCAGCAGTCGGGGACTAGCGGGGGGCTACACCGGGGAGCTGTTTTTT. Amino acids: CASSRGLAGGYTGELFF.

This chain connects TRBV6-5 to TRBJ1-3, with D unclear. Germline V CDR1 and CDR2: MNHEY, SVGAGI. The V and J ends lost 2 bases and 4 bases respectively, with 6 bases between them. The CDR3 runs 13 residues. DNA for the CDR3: TGTGCCAGCAGTTACCCAGGAGGAAACACCATATATTTT. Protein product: CASSYPGGNTIYF.

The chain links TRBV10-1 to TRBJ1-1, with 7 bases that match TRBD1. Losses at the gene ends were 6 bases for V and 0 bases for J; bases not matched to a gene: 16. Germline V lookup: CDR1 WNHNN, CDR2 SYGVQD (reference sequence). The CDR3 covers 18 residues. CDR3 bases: TGCGCCAGCAGAACACGGGACATACAGGGGATCTTGAACACTGAAGCTTTCTTT. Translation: CASRTRDIQGILNTEAFF.

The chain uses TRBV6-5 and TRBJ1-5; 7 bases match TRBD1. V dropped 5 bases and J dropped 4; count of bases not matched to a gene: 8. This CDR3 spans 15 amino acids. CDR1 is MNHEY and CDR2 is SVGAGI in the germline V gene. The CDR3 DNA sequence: TGTGCCAGCAGTATGGGACAGCAGACGAATCAGCCCCAGCATTTT. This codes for CASSMGQQTNQPQHF.

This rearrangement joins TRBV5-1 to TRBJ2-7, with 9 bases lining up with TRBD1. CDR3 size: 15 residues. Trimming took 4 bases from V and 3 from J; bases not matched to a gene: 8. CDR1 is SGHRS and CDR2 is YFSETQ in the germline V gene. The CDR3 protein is CASSEGQGYNYEQYF. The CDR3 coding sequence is TGCGCCAGCAGCGAGGGACAGGGCTACAACTACGAGCAGTACTTC.

CDR3 in DNA: TGCGCCAGCAGCTTCAGTGGCACTGAAGCTTTCTTT. Encoded protein: CASSFSGTEAFF. The rearrangement links TRBV5-1 to TRBJ1-1; no clear D gene. The CDR3 contains 12 residues. Germline V gene lookup returns CDR1 SGHRS and CDR2 YFSETQ. Between the trimmed V and J ends, which lost 2 bases and 4 bases, there was a span of 6 bases. The whole variable domain, remainder taken from reference TRBV5-1 and TRBJ1-1, is KAGVTQTPRYLIKTRGQQVTLSCSPISGHRSVSWYQQTPGQGLQFLFEYFSETQRNKGNFPGRFSGRQFSNSRSEMNVSTLELGDSALYLCASSFSGTEAFFGQGTRLTVV.